The 10 T cell receptor beta chains presented below share a single source sample, sequenced in a study of T cell responses to AZD1222 COVID-19 vaccine. The repertoire was sequenced with immunoSEQ multiplex PCR; TCRdb's copy has only in-frame clones and lacks some. The top ten clones hold about 1% of a sample with 150,000 or so clones, about nine tenths of them seen once. This specimen consisted of peripheral blood, obtained 28 days after the second AZD1222 dose. The receptors stem from an adult who received the AZD1222 COVID-19 vaccine.

The rearrangement uses TRBV6-5 and TRBJ2-5; 11 nucleotides match TRBD2. With 7 bases clipped from V and 5 bases from J, the junction kept 9 bases outside the gene matches. The germline V gene has CDR1 MNHEY and CDR2 SVGAGI. The length of the CDR3 is 15 residues. The CDR3 sequence: CASTASGRSRETQYF. CDR3 nucleotides: TGTGCCAGCACAGCTAGCGGGAGGTCTCGCGAGACCCAGTACTTC.

The CDR3 here is CSVERLAGGQDTQYF. The CDR3 region has the DNA TGCAGCGTTGAACGACTAGCGGGAGGGCAAGATACGCAGTATTTT. This chain uses TRBV29-1 with TRBJ2-3, with TRBD2 identical over 14 bases. The CDR3 is 15 residues long. Germline V gene sequence: CDR1 SQVTM, CDR2 ANQGSEA. The V and J ends lost 2 bases and 5 bases, in that order; junction bases with no gene match: 3.

V gene TRBV28 combines with J gene TRBJ2-7; 7 nucleotides align to TRBD2. The CDR3 has 16 amino acids. Looked up from germline, CDR1 is MDHEN and CDR2 is SYDVKM. After removal of 6 bases from V and 2 bases from J, the junction contained 13 bases not matched to a gene. CDR3 sequence (DNA): TGTGCCAGCAGCCCTTCCTCCCTAGCGGAGACCTACGAGCAGTACTTC. Translated: CASSPSSLAETYEQYF.

The chain recombines TRBV28 with TRBJ2-7; tentatively, D is TRBD2 (6 bases). The CDR3 sequence is 15 residues long. Per the germline V gene, CDR1 is MDHEN and CDR2 is SYDVKM. Trimming took off 8 bases at V and 0 bases at J, with 17 bases between the two ends. The CDR3 protein is CASFDRGLASYEQYF. The CDR3 DNA reads TGTGCCAGCTTTGATCGGGGACTCGCCTCCTACGAGCAGTACTTC.

V is TRBV27 and J is TRBJ2-7; D possibly matches TRBD1 or TRBD2 (5 bases each). Trimming pared 2 bases from V and 5 bases from J, leaving 10 bases between. Per germline, CDR1 MNHEY and CDR2 SMNVEV (reference sequence). The CDR3 totals 13 residues. The CDR3, as DNA: TGTGCCAGCAGTTTACTGCAGGGACACGAGCAGTACTTC. This gives the protein CASSLLQGHEQYF.

This clone is a singleton in its sample. The rearrangement joins TRBV19 to TRBJ1-2; 9 nucleotides align to TRBD1. J gave up 3 bases and V 5 bases, and 10 bases lay outside the gene matches. CDR3 length equals 16 residues. Per the germline V gene, CDR1 is LNHDA and CDR2 is SQIVND (reference sequence). CDR3 nucleotide sequence: TGTGCCAGTAGTCTCAGACCGGGACAGGGAGACTATGGCTACACCTTC. This encodes CASSLRPGQGDYGYTF.

This chain joins TRBV28 and TRBJ2-1; 11 bases align to TRBD2. Germline V gene sequence: CDR1 MDHEN, CDR2 SYDVKM. Unmatched junction bases numbered 5, after V lost 7 bases and J lost 0 bases. The CDR3 sequence is 16 residues long. CDR3 sequence: CASILAGGPSYNEQFF. The CDR3 region has the DNA TGTGCCAGCATTCTAGCGGGAGGACCCTCCTACAATGAGCAGTTCTTC.

The chain joins TRBV11-2 to TRBJ2-3; D gene unclear. CDR3 size: 15 residues. Germline V gene data show CDR1 as SGHAT and CDR2 as FQNNGV. Trimming took 2 bases from V and 1 from J, leaving 10 bases between them. The chain's CDR3 is CASSLSDSGTDTQYF. CDR3 sequence (DNA): TGTGCCAGCAGCTTATCCGACTCCGGCACAGATACGCAGTATTTT. Using reference TRBV11-2 and TRBJ2-3 for the parts outside the CDR3, the full variable domain is EAGVAQSPRYKIIEKRQSVAFWCNPISGHATLYWYQQILGQGPKLLIQFQNNGVVDDSQLPKDRFSAERLKGVDSTLKIQPAKLEDSAVYLCASSLSDSGTDTQYFGPGTRLTVL.

The CDR3 nucleotides read TGTGCCAGCAGCCCAACGGCCAGGAATCAGCCCCAGCATTTT. Its translation is CASSPTARNQPQHF. J is TRBJ1-5 and V is TRBV7-3; no clear D gene. This CDR3 is 14 amino acids long. CDR1 is SGHTA and CDR2 is FQGTGA in the germline V gene. Trimming removed 5 bases from V and 4 bases from J, with 12 bases in between.

This chain connects TRBV28 to TRBJ1-5; possible D gene TRBD1, 5 bases. With 2 bases removed from V and 2 bases from J, the gap between germline ends came to 22 bases. CDR3 length: 19 residues. Germline CDR1 MDHEN, CDR2 SYDVKM. The DNA for the CDR3 is TGTGCCAGCAGTTTAGGGCCGGGTTCGGGGGATATGGGCAATCAGCCCCAGCATTTT. It codes for CASSLGPGSGDMGNQPQHF.